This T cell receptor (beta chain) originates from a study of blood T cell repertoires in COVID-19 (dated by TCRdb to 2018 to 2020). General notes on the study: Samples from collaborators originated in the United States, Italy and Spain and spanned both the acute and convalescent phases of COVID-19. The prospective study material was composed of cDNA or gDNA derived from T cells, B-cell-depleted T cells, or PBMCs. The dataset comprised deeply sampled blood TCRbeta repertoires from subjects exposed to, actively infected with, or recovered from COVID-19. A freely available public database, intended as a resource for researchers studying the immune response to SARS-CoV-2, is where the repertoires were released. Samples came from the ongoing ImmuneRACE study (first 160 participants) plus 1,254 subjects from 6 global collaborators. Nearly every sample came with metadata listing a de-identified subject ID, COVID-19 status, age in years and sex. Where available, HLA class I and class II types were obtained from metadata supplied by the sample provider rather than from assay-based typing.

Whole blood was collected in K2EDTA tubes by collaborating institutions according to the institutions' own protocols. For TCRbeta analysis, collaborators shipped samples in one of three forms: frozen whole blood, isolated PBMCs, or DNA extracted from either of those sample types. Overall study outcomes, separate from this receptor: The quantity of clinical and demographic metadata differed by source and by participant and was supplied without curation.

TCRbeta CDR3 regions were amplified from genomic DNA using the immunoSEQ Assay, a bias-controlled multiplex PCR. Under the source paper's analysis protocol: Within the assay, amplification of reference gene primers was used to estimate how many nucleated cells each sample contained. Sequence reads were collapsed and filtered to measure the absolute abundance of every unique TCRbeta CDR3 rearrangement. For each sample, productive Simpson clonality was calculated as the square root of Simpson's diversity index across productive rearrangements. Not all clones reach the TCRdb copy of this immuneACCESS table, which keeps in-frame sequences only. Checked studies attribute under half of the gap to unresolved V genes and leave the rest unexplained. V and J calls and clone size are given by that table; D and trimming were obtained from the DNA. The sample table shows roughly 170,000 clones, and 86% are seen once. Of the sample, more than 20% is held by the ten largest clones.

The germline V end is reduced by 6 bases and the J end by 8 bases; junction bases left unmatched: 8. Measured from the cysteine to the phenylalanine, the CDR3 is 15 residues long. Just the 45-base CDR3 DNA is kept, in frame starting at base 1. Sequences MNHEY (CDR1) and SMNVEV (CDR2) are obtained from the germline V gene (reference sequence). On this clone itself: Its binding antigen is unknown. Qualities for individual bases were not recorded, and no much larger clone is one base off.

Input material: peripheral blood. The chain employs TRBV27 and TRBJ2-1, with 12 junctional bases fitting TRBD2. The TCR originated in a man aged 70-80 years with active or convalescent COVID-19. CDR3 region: CASSPLAGGPYEQFF. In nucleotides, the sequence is TGTGCCAGCAGCCCTCTAGCGGGAGGGCCCTATGAGCAGTTCTTC.